These T cell receptor beta chains were read from a single sample in a study of T-cell reconstitution after alpha-beta-depleted transplantation in children. MiXCR, applied by TCRdb to the PCR reads, yields one record per CDR3 protein. The table has fewer than 550,000 distinct CDR3 sequences, 10% to 12% seen once; the top ten hold 14%. The sample in question was PBMCs, mostly from graft donor cells, obtained 180 days after TCRalphabeta/CD19-depleted stem cell transplant. These TCRs come from a female patient aged 2 to 10 who had a stem cell transplant for aplastic anemia, so the T cells may come from the graft donor. The CDR3 runs from the conserved cysteine through the conserved F or W. Each record gives: clone size, D gene, J gene, V gene, CDR3 DNA, CDR3 protein. The D gene is left open where the match is weak. Not every row has a clone size; where given, it reads once, few, many or a size class.

clone_size: few; d_call: .; j_call: TRBJ2-3; v_call: TRBV4-1; cdr3_nt: TGCGCCAGCAGCCCCCTGGAACAGGTCCGCACAGATACGCAGTATTTT; cdr3_aa: CASSPLEQVRTDTQYF
clone_size: few; d_call: .; j_call: TRBJ2-7; v_call: TRBV28; cdr3_nt: TGTGCCAGCAGTACCCGGGATTCCTACGAGCAGTACTTC; cdr3_aa: CASSTRDSYEQYF
clone_size: .; d_call: .; j_call: TRBJ1-1; v_call: TRBV5-1; cdr3_nt: TGCGCCAGCAGCCGTATCACAGGGACTTCGCGGAACACTGAAGCTTTCTTT; cdr3_aa: CASSRITGTSRNTEAFF
clone_size: few; d_call: .; j_call: TRBJ1-3; v_call: TRBV7-2; cdr3_nt: TGTGCCAGCAGCTTAGCGCTAAGGGGGAGATCTGGAAACACCATATATTTT; cdr3_aa: CASSLALRGRSGNTIYF
clone_size: .; d_call: TRBD1; j_call: TRBJ2-4; v_call: TRBV7-9; cdr3_nt: TGTGCCAGCAGCCCCGGGACAGTTCGGGACAGTCAGTACTTC; cdr3_aa: CASSPGTVRDSQYF
clone_size: few; d_call: TRBD1; j_call: TRBJ2-1; v_call: TRBV6-2/TRBV6-3; cdr3_nt: TGTGCCAGCAGTTACCCAGCAGACGGGACAGGATTTCTTTGGTCCTACAATGAGCAGTTCTTC; cdr3_aa: CASSYPADGTGFLWSYNEQFF
clone_size: .; d_call: .; j_call: TRBJ1-5; v_call: TRBV25-1; cdr3_nt: TGTGCCAGCAGTTATGCGGACAGCAATCAGCCCCAGCATTTT; cdr3_aa: CASSYADSNQPQHF
clone_size: .; d_call: TRBD2; j_call: TRBJ2-1; v_call: TRBV7-3; cdr3_nt: TGTGCCAGCAGCTTAAGTAGCGGGAGGGGTAATGAGCAGTTCTTC; cdr3_aa: CASSLSSGRGNEQFF
clone_size: few; d_call: .; j_call: TRBJ1-4; v_call: TRBV11-2; cdr3_nt: TGTGCCAGCAGCTTAGGCGGACATCTTCGGAATGAAAAACTGTTTTTT; cdr3_aa: CASSLGGHLRNEKLFF
clone_size: .; d_call: .; j_call: TRBJ2-1; v_call: TRBV13; cdr3_nt: TGTGCCAGCAGCTTCGGAGGGCTCTCCTACAATGAGCAGTTCTTC; cdr3_aa: CASSFGGLSYNEQFF
clone_size: few; d_call: .; j_call: TRBJ2-3; v_call: TRBV4-3; cdr3_nt: TGCGCCAGCAGCCAAACGAACCAGCGTTCCCCTCGGGATACGCAGTATTTT; cdr3_aa: CASSQTNQRSPRDTQYF
clone_size: .; d_call: TRBD2; j_call: TRBJ2-7; v_call: TRBV19; cdr3_nt: TGTGCCAGTAGTATGGGAGGGCGAGAGCAGTACTTC; cdr3_aa: CASSMGGREQYF
clone_size: .; d_call: .; j_call: TRBJ1-3; v_call: TRBV28; cdr3_nt: TGTGCCAGCAGTTTAGCGAACACCATATATTTT; cdr3_aa: CASSLANTIYF
clone_size: .; d_call: .; j_call: TRBJ1-1; v_call: TRBV3-1; cdr3_nt: TGTGCCAGCAGCCAAGCGGCGGTGTCTGAAGCTTTCTTT; cdr3_aa: CASSQAAVSEAFF
clone_size: .; d_call: TRBD1; j_call: TRBJ1-1; v_call: TRBV6-5; cdr3_nt: TGTGCCAGCAGTTACGTGGGACAGAGAAGGACTGAAGCTTTCTTT; cdr3_aa: CASSYVGQRRTEAFF
clone_size: few; d_call: .; j_call: TRBJ2-2; v_call: TRBV2; cdr3_nt: TGTGCCAGCAGGGAGGGACAGTTCTACACCGGGGAGCTGTTTTTT; cdr3_aa: CASREGQFYTGELFF
clone_size: .; d_call: TRBD1; j_call: TRBJ2-5; v_call: TRBV29-1; cdr3_nt: TGCAGCGTTGTGGGACAGTGGTACCAAGAGACCCAGTACTTC; cdr3_aa: CSVVGQWYQETQYF
clone_size: few; d_call: TRBD1; j_call: TRBJ1-2; v_call: TRBV6-1; cdr3_nt: TGTGCCAGCAGCTCACAGGGGAAGAGTGGCTACACCTTC; cdr3_aa: CASSSQGKSGYTF
clone_size: .; d_call: .; j_call: TRBJ1-5; v_call: TRBV29-1; cdr3_nt: TGCAGCGTTAAGGCCGGACAGAGCAATCAGCCCCAGCATTTT; cdr3_aa: CSVKAGQSNQPQHF
clone_size: .; d_call: .; j_call: TRBJ1-5; v_call: TRBV20-1; cdr3_nt: TGCAGTGCACCGAAGAGGAGTGATCAGCCCCAGCATTTT; cdr3_aa: CSAPKRSDQPQHF
clone_size: .; d_call: TRBD2; j_call: TRBJ2-1; v_call: TRBV20-1; cdr3_nt: TGCAGTGACCGAGGACTAGCGGTCCGGCGGGAGCAGTTCTTC; cdr3_aa: CSDRGLAVRREQFF
clone_size: many; d_call: .; j_call: TRBJ2-7; v_call: TRBV29-1; cdr3_nt: TGCAGCGTTTTTGGGACAACGAGCTCCTACGAGCAGTACTTC; cdr3_aa: CSVFGTTSSYEQYF
clone_size: few; d_call: .; j_call: TRBJ1-1; v_call: TRBV3-1; cdr3_nt: TGTGCCAGCAGCCCCTCGTCCCAGGGCCTAGGGACTGAAGCTTTCTTT; cdr3_aa: CASSPSSQGLGTEAFF
clone_size: .; d_call: .; j_call: TRBJ1-5; v_call: TRBV2; cdr3_nt: TGTGCCAGCAGTGTTGGGGCCTCAGGGAATCAGCCCCAGCATTTT; cdr3_aa: CASSVGASGNQPQHF
clone_size: .; d_call: .; j_call: TRBJ1-1; v_call: TRBV7-2; cdr3_nt: TGTGCCAGCAGCTTAGCGAGTCGGGGGGAGGCTGAAGCTTTCTTT; cdr3_aa: CASSLASRGEAEAFF
clone_size: .; d_call: .; j_call: TRBJ2-2; v_call: TRBV15; cdr3_nt: TGTGCCACCACCCCGGGGGCCCCCGGGACCGGGGAGCTGTTTTTT; cdr3_aa: CATTPGAPGTGELFF
clone_size: few; d_call: .; j_call: TRBJ2-3; v_call: TRBV7-9; cdr3_nt: TGTGCCAGCAGCCCGGAGGGCCCGGCAGATACGCAGTATTTT; cdr3_aa: CASSPEGPADTQYF
clone_size: few; d_call: .; j_call: TRBJ1-1; v_call: TRBV7-9; cdr3_nt: TGTGCCAGCAGCTCAGGGTCGGGGGGATTGAACACTGAAGCTTTCTTT; cdr3_aa: CASSSGSGGLNTEAFF
clone_size: .; d_call: .; j_call: TRBJ1-1; v_call: TRBV3-1; cdr3_nt: TGTGCCAGCAGCCAAGTTTTCGCTGAAGCTTTCTTT; cdr3_aa: CASSQVFAEAFF
clone_size: few; d_call: .; j_call: TRBJ2-7; v_call: TRBV6-5; cdr3_nt: TGTGCCAGCAGTTCCCCAGAACACGGCTACGAGCAGTACTTC; cdr3_aa: CASSSPEHGYEQYF
clone_size: many; d_call: .; j_call: TRBJ1-1; v_call: TRBV5-1; cdr3_nt: TGCGCCAGCAGCTTTCAGGGGCCGAACACTGAAGCTTTCTTT; cdr3_aa: CASSFQGPNTEAFF
clone_size: few; d_call: .; j_call: TRBJ2-7; v_call: TRBV28; cdr3_nt: TGTGCCAGCAGTTTCCCCCAGGGAGATGCAACCTACGAGCAGTACTTC; cdr3_aa: CASSFPQGDATYEQYF
clone_size: .; d_call: .; j_call: TRBJ1-5; v_call: TRBV20-1; cdr3_nt: TGCAGTGCTAGAGTGGAAAATAGCAATCAGCCCCAGCATTTT; cdr3_aa: CSARVENSNQPQHF
clone_size: .; d_call: .; j_call: TRBJ2-1; v_call: TRBV12-3/TRBV12-4; cdr3_nt: TGTGCCAGCAGTTGGAGTGGGGGGTCTGAGCAGTTCTTC; cdr3_aa: CASSWSGGSEQFF
clone_size: .; d_call: .; j_call: TRBJ1-2; v_call: TRBV6-1; cdr3_nt: TGTGCCAGCACCCCAAGTCGGACCCCGAAATACCTCGCCCTAGGCTACACCTTC; cdr3_aa: CASTPSRTPKYLALGYTF
clone_size: few; d_call: TRBD1; j_call: TRBJ1-1; v_call: TRBV2; cdr3_nt: TGTGCCTCACCCGGGACAGGGGGGACTGAAGCTTTCTTT; cdr3_aa: CASPGTGGTEAFF
clone_size: .; d_call: .; j_call: TRBJ1-2; v_call: TRBV7-2; cdr3_nt: TGTGCCAGCAGCCGTTCACGGGGGACTCACCTGGATGGCTACACCTTC; cdr3_aa: CASSRSRGTHLDGYTF
clone_size: few; d_call: .; j_call: TRBJ1-5; v_call: TRBV20-1; cdr3_nt: TGCAGTGCTAGAAATAACGCGAAAAATCAGCCCCAGCATTTT; cdr3_aa: CSARNNAKNQPQHF
clone_size: .; d_call: TRBD2; j_call: TRBJ2-7; v_call: TRBV28; cdr3_nt: TGTGCCAGCACCTACCCCGGGGGGGCTCACGAGCAGTACTTC; cdr3_aa: CASTYPGGAHEQYF
clone_size: many; d_call: TRBD2; j_call: TRBJ2-7; v_call: TRBV12-3/TRBV12-4; cdr3_nt: TGTGCCAGCAGTCCCAGCGGGAGTAGCGAGCAGTACTTC; cdr3_aa: CASSPSGSSEQYF
clone_size: .; d_call: .; j_call: TRBJ1-4; v_call: TRBV6-2/TRBV6-3; cdr3_nt: TGTGCCAGCAGTTACGGGCCCTATGAAAAACTGTTTTTT; cdr3_aa: CASSYGPYEKLFF
clone_size: many; d_call: .; j_call: TRBJ2-1; v_call: TRBV9; cdr3_nt: TGTGCCAGCAGCGTGGACCTTAGCTCCTACAATGAGCAGTTCTTC; cdr3_aa: CASSVDLSSYNEQFF
clone_size: many; d_call: .; j_call: TRBJ2-1; v_call: TRBV20-1; cdr3_nt: TGCAGTGCACAGAAGGGGAAGATTGATGAGCAGTTCTTC; cdr3_aa: CSAQKGKIDEQFF
clone_size: .; d_call: .; j_call: TRBJ2-7; v_call: TRBV28; cdr3_nt: TGTGCCAGCAGCCCTAATCTGGGACCGGGATACGAGCAGTACTTC; cdr3_aa: CASSPNLGPGYEQYF
clone_size: .; d_call: .; j_call: TRBJ2-1; v_call: TRBV5-1; cdr3_nt: TGCGCCAGCAGCTTGGCCGTGGGAGGACCGAATGAGCAGTTCTTC; cdr3_aa: CASSLAVGGPNEQFF
clone_size: .; d_call: TRBD2; j_call: TRBJ2-1; v_call: TRBV7-1; cdr3_nt: TGTGCCAGCAGCTCCACCGGGACTAGGGCAATAAGGGAGCAGTTCTTC; cdr3_aa: CASSSTGTRAIREQFF
clone_size: few; d_call: .; j_call: TRBJ1-2; v_call: TRBV29-1; cdr3_nt: TGCAGCGTCTTTACTGAGCCTGGCTACACCTTC; cdr3_aa: CSVFTEPGYTF
clone_size: few; d_call: TRBD1; j_call: TRBJ2-2; v_call: TRBV28; cdr3_nt: TGTGACAGCAGTTTATGGGACAGGCAGAACACCGGGGAGCTGTTTTTT; cdr3_aa: CDSSLWDRQNTGELFF
clone_size: few; d_call: .; j_call: TRBJ1-5; v_call: TRBV10-3; cdr3_nt: TGTGCCATCAGTGAGTCGGTCAGTACCAATCAGCCCCAGCATTTT; cdr3_aa: CAISESVSTNQPQHF